This T cell receptor (beta chain) was identified in a study of cytotoxic CD8 clonotypes in ibrutinib-treated CLL. Germline V lookup: CDR1 SSHAT, CDR2 FNYEAQ (reference sequence). The CDR3 runs 15 residues. With respect to this clone: The junction departs from germline at one end; a sequencing error may be responsible.

Sequenced by immunoSEQ multiplex PCR; TCRdb stores in-frame clones only, minus some. The repertoire holds around 140,000 clones, with approximately 80% as singletons. The sequenced sample was PBMCs, obtained after 12 months of ibrutinib treatment. The receptor's source is a human donor with chronic lymphocytic leukemia. The rearrangement links TRBV7-7 to TRBJ2-1; D might be TRBD2 (6 bases). The CDR3 is CASSLSSGVSNEQFF. The CDR3 DNA is TGTGCTAGCAGCTTAAGTTCGGGAGTCTCCAATGAGCAGTTCTTC.